Shown below are 12 T cell receptor beta chains from a single sample sequenced in a study of shared clonotypes between healthy human individuals. Clones were sequenced by immunoSEQ multiplex PCR, and TCRdb holds only the in-frame ones, with some missing. The sample carries around 1.1 million clones, around 78% recorded once. Material for sequencing was memory CD4+ T cells from PBMCs. Subset of the sample: CD45RA-negative fraction. The origin of the receptors is a young man in good health. Some clones in this sample may be carry-over from other donors' samples.

This clone has just one count. V is TRBV5-1 and J is TRBJ2-3, with TRBD2 identical over 7 bases. CDR1 and CDR2 from the germline V gene are SGHRS and YFSETQ. The junction had 7 bases not matched to a gene; V was cut back by 1 base and J by 5 bases. CDR3 size: 15 residues. CDR3 bases: TGCGCCAGCAGCTTGCTGCGGGAGATGAGAGATACGCAGTATTTT. It codes for CASSLLREMRDTQYF. The full variable domain, rest sourced from reference TRBV5-1 and TRBJ2-3, is KAGVTQTPRYLIKTRGQQVTLSCSPISGHRSVSWYQQTPGQGLQFLFEYFSETQRNKGNFPGRFSGRQFSNSRSEMNVSTLELGDSALYLCASSLLREMRDTQYFGPGTRLTVL.

This rearrangement joins TRBV5-4 to TRBJ2-1; 16 bases agree with TRBD2. The CDR3 has 16 residues. Trimming removed 3 bases from V and 7 bases from J; junction bases left unmatched: 4. In germline, CDR1 is SGHNT, CDR2 YYREEE (reference sequence). The DNA for the CDR3 is TGTGCCAGCAGCTGGGGGACTAGCGGGAGGGGAAATGAGCAGTTCTTC. It is translated as CASSWGTSGRGNEQFF. The whole variable domain, filled in from reference TRBV5-4 and TRBJ2-1, reads ETGVTQSPTHLIKTRGQQVTLRCSSQSGHNTVSWYQQALGQGPQFIFQYYREEENGRGNFPPRFSGLQFPNYSSELNVNALELDDSALYLCASSWGTSGRGNEQFFGPGTRLTVL.

The chain carries TRBV12-2 and TRBJ2-7; the table gives TRBD1 as D, unverified against the DNA. TRBV12-2 is described as a pseudogene. The CDR3 covers 16 residues. CDR3 residues: CASRPSPGQASYEQYF. As DNA, the CDR3 is TGTGCAAGTCGCCCCAGCCCCGGACAGGCCTCCTACGAGCAGTACTTC.

At least ten counts were recorded for this clone. The V gene is TRBV27, the J gene TRBJ2-2, with TRBD2 identical over 7 bases. CDR1 and CDR2 from the germline V gene are MNHEY and SMNVEV (reference sequence). V shed 3 bases and J 1 base; nucleotides not matched to a gene: 2. The CDR3 contains 15 residues. CDR3 residues: CASSFGRVNTGELFF. The CDR3 bases are TGTGCCAGCAGTTTTGGGAGGGTGAACACCGGGGAGCTGTTTTTT.

The V call is TRBV7-2, the J call TRBJ2-2, with no clear D. CDR1 SGHTA and CDR2 FQGNSA come from the germline V gene. Trimming stripped 6 bases from V and 4 bases from J, with 12 bases between. The CDR3 is 14 residues long. In DNA form, the CDR3 reads TGTGCCAGCAGTCCGGGCCCCGGCACCGGGGAGCTGTTTTTT. This encodes CASSPGPGTGELFF.

The CDR3 here is CASTPRTPQETQYF. In nucleotides, the CDR3 is TGTGCCAGCACCCCAAGGACACCCCAAGAGACCCAGTACTTC. The genes are TRBV6-1 and TRBJ2-5, with a weak D call TRBD1 (5 bases). The germline gives CDR1 MNHNS, CDR2 SASEGT. Trimming took 7 bases from V and 1 from J, leaving 13 bases between them. The CDR3 spans 14 residues.

V gene TRBV30 combines with J gene TRBJ1-1; D is uncertain. The CDR3 length is 16 residues. The germline V gene has CDR1 GTSNPN and CDR2 SVGIG (reference sequence). Between the trimmed V and J ends, which lost 2 bases and 1 base, there was a span of 17 bases. The DNA of the CDR3 is TGTGCCTGGAGTTCAGCACGGAGTGGGCAGAACACTGAAGCTTTCTTT. The encoded protein is CAWSSARSGQNTEAFF.

This clone has a single count. The genes are TRBV6-7 and TRBJ1-3; D unresolved. TRBV6-7 is an open reading frame, and its role is uncertain. Trimming cost V 2 bases and J 4 bases, with 0 bases left between them. The length of the CDR3 is 11 residues. CDR3 sequence (DNA): TGTGCCAGCAGTTACGGAAACACCATATATTTT. Translation: CASSYGNTIYF.

V is TRBV27 and J is TRBJ1-2, with D possibly matching TRBD1 (6 bases). The CDR3 is made up of 14 amino acids. Trimming shortened V by 4 bases and J by 2 bases, and 11 bases separated the two germline ends. The germline CDR1 and CDR2 sequences are MNHEY and SMNVEV (reference sequence). CDR3 amino acids: CASSYRQENYGYTF. The CDR3 DNA reads TGTGCCAGCAGTTATCGACAGGAGAACTATGGCTACACCTTC.

V usage is TRBV2 and J usage is TRBJ2-6; D not resolved. The CDR3 contains 14 residues. V dropped 8 bases and J dropped 0 bases, with 8 bases sitting between them. CDR1 is SNHLY and CDR2 is FYNNEI in the germline V gene. This CDR3 is CASQEVSGANVLTF. CDR3 nucleotides: TGTGCCAGCCAAGAAGTCTCTGGGGCCAACGTCCTGACTTTC.

The chain carries TRBV15 and TRBJ1-5; D not certain. Germline CDR1 is LNHNV and CDR2 is YYDKDF (reference sequence). This CDR3 has 19 residues. The V gene lost 0 bases and the J gene lost 2 bases, with 20 bases spanning the gap. The DNA of the CDR3 is TGTGCCACCAGCAGAGAGGTCTTCGAAGGAGGTAGAGGCAATCAGCCCCAGCATTTT. It yields the protein CATSREVFEGGRGNQPQHF.

The chain recombines TRBV28 with TRBJ2-1; 15 nucleotides agree with TRBD2. CDR1 is MDHEN and CDR2 is SYDVKM in the germline V gene. The V gene end was trimmed by 2 bases and the J gene end by 10 bases; junction bases not matched to a gene: 9. The CDR3 runs to 17 residues. CDR3 in DNA: TGTGCCAGCAGTTTAACCAGGACTAGCGGGAGGGCCTTGGAGCAGTTCTTC. It translates to CASSLTRTSGRALEQFF.